This T cell receptor beta chain was sequenced for a study of T-cell reconstitution after alpha-beta-depleted transplantation in children. On this clonotype itself: Antigen specificity is unknown.

From germline, CDR1 is SGHRS and CDR2 YFSETQ. V lost 0 bases and J 3 bases, leaving 13 bases between the germline ends. This CDR3 is built from 15 residues. Using unique molecular identifiers, the investigators prepared the TCRbeta library. Using its own MiXCR run on the PCR reads, TCRdb lists one record per CDR3 protein. The data contain around 420,000 distinct CDR3 sequences, around 15% of them singletons. Study conclusions and caveats: Once a year had passed after transplant, T-cell counts and diversity came mostly from newly produced T cells.

Sequenced material: PBMCs, mostly from graft donor cells, taken 360 days after TCRalphabeta/CD19-depleted stem cell transplant. This TCR was sampled from a boy in the first two years of life who had a stem cell transplant for Wiskott-Aldrich syndrome, so the T cells may come from the graft donor. The chain links TRBV5-1 to TRBJ2-7; maybe TRBD1 (5 bases). The CDR3 protein is CASSLAAGARYEQYF. CDR3 sequence (DNA): TGCGCCAGCAGCTTGGCGGCTGGGGCGCGCTACGAGCAGTACTTC.